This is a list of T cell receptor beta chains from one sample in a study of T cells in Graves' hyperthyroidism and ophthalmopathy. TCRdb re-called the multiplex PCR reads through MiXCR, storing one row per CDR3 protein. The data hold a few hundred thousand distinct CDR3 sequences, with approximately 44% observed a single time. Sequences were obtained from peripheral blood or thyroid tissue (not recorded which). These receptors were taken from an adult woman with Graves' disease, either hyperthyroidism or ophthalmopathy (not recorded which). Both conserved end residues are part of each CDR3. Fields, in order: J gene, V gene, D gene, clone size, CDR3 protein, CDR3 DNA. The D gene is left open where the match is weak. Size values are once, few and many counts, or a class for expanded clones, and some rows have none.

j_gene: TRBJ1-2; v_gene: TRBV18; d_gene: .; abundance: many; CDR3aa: CASSKDGRYGYTF; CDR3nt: TGTGCCAGCTCCAAGGACGGCCGCTATGGCTACACCTTC
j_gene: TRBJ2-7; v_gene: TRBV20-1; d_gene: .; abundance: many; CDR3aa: CSARDFGGTDYEQYF; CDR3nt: TGCAGTGCTAGAGATTTCGGGGGGACAGACTACGAGCAGTACTTC
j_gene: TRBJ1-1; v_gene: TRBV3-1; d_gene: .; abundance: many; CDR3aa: CASSQDGGLSLWTEAFF; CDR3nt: TGTGCCAGCAGCCAAGACGGGGGACTGAGTCTTTGGACTGAAGCTTTCTTT
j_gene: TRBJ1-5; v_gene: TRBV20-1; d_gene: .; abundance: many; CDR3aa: CSARDPWDQPQHF; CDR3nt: TGCAGTGCTAGAGATCCATGGGATCAGCCCCAGCATTTT
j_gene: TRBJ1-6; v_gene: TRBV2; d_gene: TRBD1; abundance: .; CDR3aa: CARVLGQGGSPLHF; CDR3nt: TGTGCTAGAGTTTTGGGACAGGGGGGTTCACCCCTCCACTTT
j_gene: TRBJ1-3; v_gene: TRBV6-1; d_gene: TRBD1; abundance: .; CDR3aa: CASSSGQGGTIYF; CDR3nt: TGTGCCAGCAGCTCCGGACAGGGAGGCACCATATATTTT
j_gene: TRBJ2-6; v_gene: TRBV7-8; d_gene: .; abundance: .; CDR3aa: CASPPSGANVPTF; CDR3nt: TGTGCCAGCCCACCCTCTGGGGCCAACGTCCCGACTTTC
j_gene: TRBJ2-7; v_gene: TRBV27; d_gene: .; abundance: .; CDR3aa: CASSAGSEQYF; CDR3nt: TGTGCCAGCAGTGCAGGGTCCGAGCAGTACTTC
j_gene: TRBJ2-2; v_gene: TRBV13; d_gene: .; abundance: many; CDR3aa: CASSSRRGELFF; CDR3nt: TGTGCCAGCAGTTCGAGGCGCGGGGAGCTGTTTTTT
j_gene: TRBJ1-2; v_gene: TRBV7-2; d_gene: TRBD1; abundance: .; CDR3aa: CASSPLGTDYGYTF; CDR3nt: TGTGCCAGCAGCCCACTCGGGACAGACTATGGCTACACCTTC
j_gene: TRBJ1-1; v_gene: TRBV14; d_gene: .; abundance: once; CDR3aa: CASRLTLVTEAFF; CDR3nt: TGTGCCAGCAGACTTACTTTAGTTACTGAAGCTTTCTTT
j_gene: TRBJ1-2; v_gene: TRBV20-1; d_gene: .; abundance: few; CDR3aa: CSASGGTDYGYTF; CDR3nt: TGCAGTGCCTCCGGTGGGACGGACTATGGCTACACCTTC
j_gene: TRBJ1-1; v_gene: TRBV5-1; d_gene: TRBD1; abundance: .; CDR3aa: CASSRTGGDAFF; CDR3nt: TGCGCCAGCAGTCGGACAGGGGGCGACGCTTTCTTT
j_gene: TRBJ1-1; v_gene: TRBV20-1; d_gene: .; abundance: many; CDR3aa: CSATGNLAEAFF; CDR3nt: TGCAGTGCTACGGGAAATCTGGCTGAAGCTTTCTTT
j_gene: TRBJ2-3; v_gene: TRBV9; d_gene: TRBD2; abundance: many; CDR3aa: CASSGRESSDTQYF; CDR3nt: TGTGCCAGCAGCGGGCGGGAGTCCTCAGATACGCAGTATTTT
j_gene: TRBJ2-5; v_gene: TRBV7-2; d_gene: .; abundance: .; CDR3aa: CASSWKTKETQYF; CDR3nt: TGTGCCAGCAGCTGGAAGACCAAGGAGACCCAGTACTTC
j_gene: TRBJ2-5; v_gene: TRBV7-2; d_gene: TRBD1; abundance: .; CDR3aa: CASSSTGPTQETQYF; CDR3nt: TGTGCCAGCAGCTCGACAGGGCCGACTCAAGAGACCCAGTACTTC
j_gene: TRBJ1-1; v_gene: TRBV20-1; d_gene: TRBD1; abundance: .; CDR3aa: CSAKLARTGSDTEAFF; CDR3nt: TGCAGTGCTAAACTAGCTCGGACAGGGAGCGACACTGAAGCTTTCTTT
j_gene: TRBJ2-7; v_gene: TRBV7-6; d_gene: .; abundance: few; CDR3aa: CASSSRVSHDSYEQYF; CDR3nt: TGTGCCAGCAGCTCCCGCGTCTCACACGACTCCTACGAGCAGTACTTC
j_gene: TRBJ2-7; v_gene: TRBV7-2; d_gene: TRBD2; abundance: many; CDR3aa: CASSLEAGFKQYF; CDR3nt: TGTGCCAGCAGCTTAGAAGCGGGGTTTAAGCAGTACTTC
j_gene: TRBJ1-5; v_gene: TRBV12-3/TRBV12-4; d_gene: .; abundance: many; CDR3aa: CASSSDRNQPQHF; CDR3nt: TGTGCCAGCAGTTCCGATCGGAATCAGCCCCAGCATTTT
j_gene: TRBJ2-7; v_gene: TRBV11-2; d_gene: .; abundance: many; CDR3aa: CASSPQWASGEQYF; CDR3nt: TGTGCCAGCAGCCCACAGTGGGCTTCGGGCGAGCAGTACTTC
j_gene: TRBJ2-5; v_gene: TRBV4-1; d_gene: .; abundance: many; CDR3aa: CASSFMTEQETQYF; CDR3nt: TGCGCCAGCAGCTTTATGACGGAGCAAGAGACCCAGTACTTC
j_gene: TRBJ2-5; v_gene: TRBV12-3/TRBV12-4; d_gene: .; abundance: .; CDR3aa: CASSRRILQETQYF; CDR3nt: TGTGCCAGCAGCCGTAGGATCCTCCAAGAGACCCAGTACTTC
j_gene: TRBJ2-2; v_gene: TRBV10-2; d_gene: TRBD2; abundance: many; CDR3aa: CASSLQLSGRAHTGELFF; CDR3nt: TGCGCCAGCAGCCTACAACTTAGCGGGAGGGCTCACACCGGGGAGCTGTTTTTT
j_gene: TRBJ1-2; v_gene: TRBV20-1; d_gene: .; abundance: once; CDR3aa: CSARDPSRGNYGYTF; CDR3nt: TGCAGTGCTAGAGATCCGTCCAGGGGCAACTATGGCTACACCTTC
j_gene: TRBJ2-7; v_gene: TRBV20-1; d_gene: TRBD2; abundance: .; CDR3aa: CSYSGTSASYEQYF; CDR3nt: TGCAGTTACTCGGGCACTAGCGCGTCGTACGAGCAGTACTTC
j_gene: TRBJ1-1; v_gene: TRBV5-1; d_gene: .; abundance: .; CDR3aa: CASSLGSQGPEAFF; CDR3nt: TGCGCCAGCAGCTTGGGGTCACAGGGCCCTGAAGCTTTCTTT
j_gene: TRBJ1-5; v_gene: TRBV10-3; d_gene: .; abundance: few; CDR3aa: CAISESHADNQPQHF; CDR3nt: TGTGCCATCAGTGAGTCTCATGCAGACAATCAGCCCCAGCATTTT
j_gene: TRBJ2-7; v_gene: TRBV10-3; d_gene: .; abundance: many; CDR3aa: CAISGAGRQAYEQYF; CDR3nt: TGTGCCATCAGTGGGGCCGGCAGACAGGCCTACGAGCAGTACTTC
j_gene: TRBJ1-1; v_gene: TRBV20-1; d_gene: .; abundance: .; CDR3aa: CSHGHMNTEAFF; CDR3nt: TGCAGCCACGGACATATGAACACTGAAGCTTTCTTT
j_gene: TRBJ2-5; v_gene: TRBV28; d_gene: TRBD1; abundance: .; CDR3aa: CASSGGGQGARGTQYF; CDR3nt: TGTGCCAGCAGTGGGGGGGGACAGGGAGCCCGGGGGACCCAGTACTTC
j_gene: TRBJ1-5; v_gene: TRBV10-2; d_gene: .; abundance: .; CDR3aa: CASSEGGRTRDQPQHF; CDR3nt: TGTGCCAGCAGTGAGGGGGGCAGGACGAGGGATCAGCCCCAGCATTTT
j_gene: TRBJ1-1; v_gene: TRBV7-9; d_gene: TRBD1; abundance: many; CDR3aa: CASSLDWTGSTEAFF; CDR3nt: TGTGCCAGCAGCTTAGATTGGACAGGGAGCACTGAAGCTTTCTTT
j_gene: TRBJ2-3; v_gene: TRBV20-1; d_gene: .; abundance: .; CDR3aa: CSARTRTGVDTQYF; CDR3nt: TGCAGTGCCCGGACGCGCACCGGAGTAGATACGCAGTATTTT
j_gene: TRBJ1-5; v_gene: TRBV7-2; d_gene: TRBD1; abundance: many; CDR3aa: CASRGTAYNQPQHF; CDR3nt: TGTGCCAGCAGAGGGACAGCTTACAATCAGCCCCAGCATTTT
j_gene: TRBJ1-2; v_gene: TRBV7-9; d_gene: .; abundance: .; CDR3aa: CASSFFEGRGGYTF; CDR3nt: TGTGCCAGCAGCTTTTTCGAGGGTCGGGGCGGCTACACCTTC
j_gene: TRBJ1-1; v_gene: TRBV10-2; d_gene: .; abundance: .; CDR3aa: CASSESRVTGQNTEAFF; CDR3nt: TGCGCCAGCAGTGAGTCAAGGGTAACAGGGCAGAACACTGAAGCTTTCTTT
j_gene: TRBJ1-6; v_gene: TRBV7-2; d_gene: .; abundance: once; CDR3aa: CASSGGATRRSPLHF; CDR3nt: TGTGCCAGCAGCGGTGGGGCAACCAGGAGATCGCCCCTCCACTTT
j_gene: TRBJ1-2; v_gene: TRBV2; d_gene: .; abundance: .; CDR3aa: CASRQQVGGPNYGYTF; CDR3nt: TGTGCCAGCCGACAACAGGTTGGGGGCCCTAACTATGGCTACACCTTC
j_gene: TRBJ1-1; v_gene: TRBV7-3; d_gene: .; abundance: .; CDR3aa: CVSSLIRDNGQMNTEAFF; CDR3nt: TGTGTCAGCAGCTTAATCCGCGATAACGGCCAGATGAACACTGAAGCTTTCTTT
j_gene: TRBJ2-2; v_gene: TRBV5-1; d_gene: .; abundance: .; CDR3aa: CASSLREVVEAGELFF; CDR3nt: TGCGCCAGCAGCTTGAGGGAGGTAGTGGAAGCCGGGGAGCTGTTTTTT
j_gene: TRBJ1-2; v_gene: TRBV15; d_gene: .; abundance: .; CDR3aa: CATSRDWGPQTF; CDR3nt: TGTGCCACCAGCAGAGATTGGGGCCCGCAGACCTTC
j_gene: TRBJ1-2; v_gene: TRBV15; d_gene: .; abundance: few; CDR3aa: CATSRESTEDGYTF; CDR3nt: TGTGCCACCAGCAGAGAGTCCACAGAAGATGGCTACACCTTC
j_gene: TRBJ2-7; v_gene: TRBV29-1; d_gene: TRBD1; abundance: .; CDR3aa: CSVEDRSQQYF; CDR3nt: TGCAGCGTTGAGGACAGGTCCCAGCAGTACTTC
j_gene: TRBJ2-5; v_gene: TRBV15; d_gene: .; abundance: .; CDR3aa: CATSRRAQETQYF; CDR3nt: TGTGCCACCAGCCGCAGGGCGCAAGAGACCCAGTACTTC
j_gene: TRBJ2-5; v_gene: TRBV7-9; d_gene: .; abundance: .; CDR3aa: CASSASGGTQETQYF; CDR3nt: TGTGCCAGCAGCGCCTCAGGAGGCACTCAAGAGACCCAGTACTTC
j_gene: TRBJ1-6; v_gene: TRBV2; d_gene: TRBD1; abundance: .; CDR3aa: CASRDHGTGNSPLHF; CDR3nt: TGTGCCAGCAGGGATCACGGGACAGGAAATTCACCCCTCCACTTT
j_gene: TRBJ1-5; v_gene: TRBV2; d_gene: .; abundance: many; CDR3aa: CASTGGRHQPQHF; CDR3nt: TGTGCCAGCACTGGCGGTCGACATCAGCCCCAGCATTTT
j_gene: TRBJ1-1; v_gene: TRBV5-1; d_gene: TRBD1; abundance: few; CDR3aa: CASSQGTGMGTEAFF; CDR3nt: TGCGCCAGCAGCCAAGGGACAGGGATGGGGACTGAAGCTTTCTTT
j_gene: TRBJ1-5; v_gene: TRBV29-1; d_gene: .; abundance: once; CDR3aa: CSFYLTDSNQPQHF; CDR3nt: TGCAGCTTCTACTTGACAGATAGCAATCAGCCCCAGCATTTT
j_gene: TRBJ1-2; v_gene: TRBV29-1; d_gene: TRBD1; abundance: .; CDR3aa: CSVLNQQGAVDGGYTF; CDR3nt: TGCAGCGTCCTCAATCAACAGGGGGCAGTCGACGGAGGCTACACCTTC
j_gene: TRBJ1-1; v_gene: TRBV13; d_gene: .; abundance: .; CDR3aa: CASSVDKAAEAFF; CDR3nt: TGTGCCAGCAGCGTAGACAAGGCTGCTGAAGCTTTCTTT